This section outlines one T cell receptor beta chain sequence together with its context. The data are from a study of T cell changes during pregnancy in multiple sclerosis. Per germline, CDR1 SGHNT and CDR2 YYREEE (reference sequence). The CDR3 is 14 amino acids. The V gene lost 3 bases and the J gene lost 8 bases, with 12 bases spanning the gap. Produced via immunoSEQ multiplex PCR; TCRdb's table is partial and in-frame only. The table has around 65,000 clones, 90% seen once. This receptor was identified in a female donor in good health, enrolled as a control in a pregnancy study. The chain couples TRBV5-4 to TRBJ1-6; possibly TRBD1 for D (6 bases). The sequenced sample was peripheral blood, obtained in the first trimester of pregnancy. CDR3 loop: CASSSGNRDSPLHF. CDR3 nucleotide sequence: TGTGCCAGCAGCTCGGGGAACAGGGATTCACCCCTCCACTTT.